This note documents a single TCR beta chain sequence. Its antigen is unknown. This CDR3 spans 13 amino acids. With V trimmed by 4 bases and J by 9 bases, 6 bases remained unmatched. CDR1 and CDR2 from the germline V gene are SGHDN and FVKESK. These data belong to a study of CD8 T cells in Susac syndrome. Study conclusions and caveats: In its TCR sequencing and HLA analysis, the study acknowledged that the number of individuals was relatively small.

The RNA input was about 0.5 to 1 ug, and it was reverse transcribed with random hexamers. By means of immunoSEQ multiplex PCR, TCR beta CDR3 spanning 54 Vbeta and 13 Jbeta underwent amplification. TCRdb reanalysed the immunoSEQ multiplex PCR reads using MiXCR and keeps one entry per CDR3 protein. The data hold about 120,000 distinct CDR3 sequences, with over 90% observed a single time. The rearrangement joins TRBV14 to TRBJ2-1, with 7 bases aligning to TRBD1. Material for sequencing was CD4+ T cells from PBMCs. The clonotype was recovered from a human donor with Susac syndrome. CDR3 bases: TGTGCCAGCAGCCGCGGACAGGTGGGTGAGCAGTTCTTC. Translating it yields CASSRGQVGEQFF. The full variable domain, with the rest looked up from reference TRBV14 and TRBJ2-1, is EAGVTQFPSHSVIEKGQTVTLRCDPISGHDNLYWYRRVMGKEIKFLLHFVKESKQDESGMPNNRFLAERTGGTYSTLKVQPAELEDSGVYFCASSRGQVGEQFFGPGTRLTVL.